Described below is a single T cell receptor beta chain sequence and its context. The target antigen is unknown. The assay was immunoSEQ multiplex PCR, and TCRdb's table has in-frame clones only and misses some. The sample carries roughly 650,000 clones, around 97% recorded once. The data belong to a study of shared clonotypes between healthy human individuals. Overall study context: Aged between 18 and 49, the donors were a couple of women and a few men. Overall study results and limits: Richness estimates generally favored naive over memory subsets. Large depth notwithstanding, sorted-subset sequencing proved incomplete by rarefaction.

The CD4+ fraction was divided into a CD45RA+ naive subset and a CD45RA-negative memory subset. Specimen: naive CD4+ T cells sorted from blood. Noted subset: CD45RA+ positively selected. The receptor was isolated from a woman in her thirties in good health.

Here the CDR3 reads CASSRTSGTYEQYF. The CDR3 DNA sequence: TGTGCCAGCAGCCGGACTAGCGGGACCTACGAGCAGTACTTC. The genes are TRBV6-8 and TRBJ2-7; 12 bases map to TRBD2. The CDR3 loop spans 14 amino acids. Trimming cost V 6 bases and J 2 bases; bases outside gene matches: 2. CDR1 is MNHGY, CDR2 SAAAGT, per germline.